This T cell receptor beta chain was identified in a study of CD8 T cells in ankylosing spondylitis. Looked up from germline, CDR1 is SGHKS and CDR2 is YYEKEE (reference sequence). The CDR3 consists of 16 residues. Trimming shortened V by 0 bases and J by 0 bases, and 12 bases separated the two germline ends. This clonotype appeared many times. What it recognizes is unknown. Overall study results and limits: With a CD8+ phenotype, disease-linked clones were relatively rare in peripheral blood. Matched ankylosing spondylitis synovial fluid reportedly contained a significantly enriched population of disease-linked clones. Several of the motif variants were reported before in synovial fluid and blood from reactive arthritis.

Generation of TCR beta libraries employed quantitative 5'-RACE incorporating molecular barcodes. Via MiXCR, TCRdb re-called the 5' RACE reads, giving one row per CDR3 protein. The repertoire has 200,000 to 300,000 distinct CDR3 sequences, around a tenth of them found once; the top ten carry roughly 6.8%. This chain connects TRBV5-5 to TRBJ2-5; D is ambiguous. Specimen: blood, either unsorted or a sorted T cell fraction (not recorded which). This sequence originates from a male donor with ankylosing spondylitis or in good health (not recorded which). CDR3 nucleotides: TGTGCCAGCAGCTTGGAGGCTGTGGTGTACCAAGAGACCCAGTACTTC. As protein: CASSLEAVVYQETQYF.